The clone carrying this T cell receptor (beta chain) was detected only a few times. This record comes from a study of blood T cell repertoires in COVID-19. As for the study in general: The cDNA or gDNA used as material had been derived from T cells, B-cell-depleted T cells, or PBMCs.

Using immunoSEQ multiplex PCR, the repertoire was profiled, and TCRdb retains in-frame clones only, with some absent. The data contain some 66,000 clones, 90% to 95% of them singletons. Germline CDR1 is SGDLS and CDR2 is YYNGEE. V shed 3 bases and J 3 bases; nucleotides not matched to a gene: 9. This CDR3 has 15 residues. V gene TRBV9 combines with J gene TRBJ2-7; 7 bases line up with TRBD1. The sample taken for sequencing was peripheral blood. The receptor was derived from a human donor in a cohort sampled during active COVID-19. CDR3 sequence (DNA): TGTGCCAGCAGCGAGGGTCAGGGGGAAATCTACGAGCAGTACTTC. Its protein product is CASSEGQGEIYEQYF. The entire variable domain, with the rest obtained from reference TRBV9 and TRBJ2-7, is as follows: DSGVTQTPKHLITATGQRVTLRCSPRSGDLSVYWYQQSLDQGLQFLIQYYNGEERAKGNILERFSAQQFPDLHSELNLSSLELGDSALYFCASSEGQGEIYEQYFGPGTRLTVT.